Listed below are T cell receptor beta chains from one sample, sequenced in a study of technical replicates of blood from a few donors. Produced via immunoSEQ multiplex PCR; TCRdb's table is partial and in-frame only. This table holds around 80,000 clones, roughly 98% found once. The sequencing sample was made of T cells isolated from PBMCs. Receptor source: a human donor in good health. Both conserved end residues are part of each CDR3. D genes are given only for firm matches. Some rows have no size entry. The others give once, few or many, or a class for an expanded clone.

TRBJ2-1	TRBV11-2	TRBD2	.	TGTGCCAGCAGCCCCCCTCTGGCGGGGGTGGCCTACAATGAGCAGTTCTTC	CASSPPLAGVAYNEQFF
TRBJ2-3	TRBV28	.	.	TGTGCCAGCAGTTTAGGTAGAACCTTCACAGATACGCAGTATTTT	CASSLGRTFTDTQYF
TRBJ1-5	TRBV28	.	.	TGTGCCAGCATAATGGGTTCGCAGGGTACTCAGCCCCAGCATTTT	CASIMGSQGTQPQHF
TRBJ2-5	TRBV5-1	TRBD2	.	TGCGCCAGCAGCTTGGAGCCCGGGACTAGCGGGGGGGCTCAGACCCAGTACTTC	CASSLEPGTSGGAQTQYF
TRBJ1-1	TRBV18	.	.	TGTGCCAGCTCACACGGACTGGACACTGAAGCTTTCTTT	CASSHGLDTEAFF
TRBJ2-7	TRBV7-9	.	.	TGTGCCAGCAGCTTAGCCGTTGGGGGCTCCGAGCAGTACTTC	CASSLAVGGSEQYF
TRBJ2-2	TRBV19	.	.	TGTGCCAGCCGGCGACAGACCGGGGAGCTGTTTTTT	CASRRQTGELFF
TRBJ2-3	TRBV5-1	TRBD2	.	TGCGCCAGCAGCCCCCCGGTGGCGGGGGGCACAGATACGCAGTATTTT	CASSPPVAGGTDTQYF
TRBJ2-7	TRBV19	TRBD2	.	TGTGCCAGTAGTGTCAAAGGACTAGCGGCCCCAAGCGAGCAGTACTTC	CASSVKGLAAPSEQYF
TRBJ1-3	TRBV29-1	TRBD1	.	TGCAGCGCTGGGGACAGGGGGCTAGGAAACACCATATATTTT	CSAGDRGLGNTIYF
TRBJ2-7	TRBV27	TRBD1	.	TGTGCCAGCAGTCTTTGGACAGGGGGATCCTCCTACGAGCAGTACTTC	CASSLWTGGSSYEQYF
TRBJ1-2	TRBV19	TRBD1	.	TGTGCCAGTTGGGACAGAAATTCTAACTATGGCTACACCTTC	CASWDRNSNYGYTF
TRBJ2-2	TRBV10-3	.	.	TGTGCCATCAGTCCGATTAAAACAGGGCTCGGAACCGGGGAGCTGTTTTTT	CAISPIKTGLGTGELFF
TRBJ2-2	TRBV10-1	.	.	TGCGCCAGCCGAGGGGGTCCGAACACCGGGGAGCTGTTTTTT	CASRGGPNTGELFF
TRBJ2-1	TRBV5-4	TRBD2	.	TGTGCCAGCAGCCTCAGAGCGGGGGGGCAGGATGAGCAGTTCTTC	CASSLRAGGQDEQFF
TRBJ1-1	TRBV5-1	.	.	TGCGCCAGCAGCCCTGGACACCTGAACACTGAAGCTTTCTTT	CASSPGHLNTEAFF
TRBJ1-3	TRBV4-1	.	.	TGCGCCAGCAGCCAAGAGTATCGGCAGGGAGGGTTTGGAAACACCATATATTTT	CASSQEYRQGGFGNTIYF
TRBJ2-1	TRBV27	.	.	TGTGCCAGCACTCGCTCAGCCCCCCCCGGGGGGCCCTACAATGAGCAGTTCTTC	CASTRSAPPGGPYNEQFF
TRBJ1-1	TRBV18	TRBD1	.	TGTGCCAGCTCACCTTCTCTGGAAGTTCTTAGGGACAGACCCATGAACACTGAAGCTTTCTTT	CASSPSLEVLRDRPMNTEAFF
TRBJ2-7	TRBV6-5	.	.	TGTGCCAGCAGTTACGACAGGTCCTACGAGCAGTACTTC	CASSYDRSYEQYF
TRBJ2-5	TRBV4-1	TRBD2	.	TGCGCCAGCAGCCAAGTGGTGTCTTTTTTGCGGGAGAGGCAACAAGAGACCCAGTACTTC	CASSQVVSFLRERQQETQYF
TRBJ2-3	TRBV11-3	.	.	TGTGCCAGCATCCAATCAAAAGACCGGGACTGCACAGATACGCAGTATTTT	CASIQSKDRDCTDTQYF
TRBJ1-1	TRBV19	TRBD1	.	TGTGCCAGCAGGGGAACAGGGGGCGAGGTCACTGAAGCTTTCTTT	CASRGTGGEVTEAFF
TRBJ2-2	TRBV7-9	.	.	TGTGCCAGCAGCCCCGACAGTTTCTCCCCCGGGGAGCTGTTTTTT	CASSPDSFSPGELFF
TRBJ2-1	TRBV5-1	TRBD1	.	TGCGCCAGCAGTCAGGGACAGGGACGGCGCAATGAGCAGTTCTTC	CASSQGQGRRNEQFF
TRBJ1-1	TRBV15	.	.	TGTGCCACCAGCAGAGATCGCGGACACCAATACACTGAAGCTTTCTTT	CATSRDRGHQYTEAFF
TRBJ1-1	TRBV7-6	TRBD1	.	TGTGCCAGCAGCCCGGGACAGGGCTGGACTGAAGCTTTCTTT	CASSPGQGWTEAFF
TRBJ1-4	TRBV11-2	.	.	TGTGCCAGCAGCGAGAGGTCTAATGAAAAACTGTTTTTT	CASSERSNEKLFF
TRBJ2-5	TRBV4-2	TRBD2	.	TGTGCCAGCAGCGAGGGGACTAGCGGGAGAGAGACCCAGTACTTC	CASSEGTSGRETQYF
TRBJ2-6	TRBV28	TRBD1	.	TGTGCCAGCACCACAGGGGCCGCGTCTGGGGCCAACGTCCTGACTTTC	CASTTGAASGANVLTF
TRBJ2-5	TRBV7-9	.	.	TGTGCCAGCAGCCCGCCCAGACAGCAAGAGACCCAGTACTTC	CASSPPRQQETQYF
TRBJ1-6	TRBV18	.	.	TGTGCCAGCTCACCAGCAGGGAGGAATTCACCCCTCCACTTT	CASSPAGRNSPLHF
TRBJ2-1	TRBV27	.	.	TGTGCCAGCAATAGGGCCGGGAGCCCCTACAATGAGCAGTTCTTC	CASNRAGSPYNEQFF
TRBJ2-7	TRBV5-1	TRBD2	once	TGCGCCAGCAGCTTGGATAGCCTAGCGGCCGGCTACGAGCAGTACTTC	CASSLDSLAAGYEQYF
TRBJ1-3	TRBV5-5	TRBD1	once	TGTGCCAGCAGCTCAGGAGACCTGACAGGGACTGGAAACACCATATATTTT	CASSSGDLTGTGNTIYF
TRBJ2-3	TRBV5-1	TRBD2	.	TGCGCCAGACAGACTAGCGCCCGCACAGATACGCAGTATTTT	CARQTSARTDTQYF
TRBJ2-1	TRBV15	.	once	TGTGCCACCAGCATTCGCAATGAGCAGTTCTTC	CATSIRNEQFF
TRBJ2-3	TRBV15	TRBD2	.	TGTGCCACCAGCCCCCGGGAGGCGGGAGGAAGCACAGATACGCAGTATTTT	CATSPREAGGSTDTQYF
TRBJ2-2	TRBV7-7	.	.	TGTGCCATATCAACCCCCACACGGGCCGGGGAGCTGTTTTTT	CAISTPTRAGELFF
TRBJ2-7	TRBV15	.	.	TGTGCCACCAGCTTGGGGGCGGGGGCCCACTACGAGCAGTACTTC	CATSLGAGAHYEQYF